Presented here are 3 T cell receptor beta chains from one specimen sequenced in a study of beta chain features in type 1 diabetes. Findings of the study overall: Shorter TCRB CDR3s, moderately but significantly so, were found in Type 1 diabetes patients in all four CD4+ subsets.

Sequenced material consisted of expressed TCRB transcripts (all of the isolated RNA was reverse transcribed). The method was immunoSEQ multiplex PCR; TCRdb's version includes in-frame clones alone and lacks a portion of them. The table has about 650,000 clones, around an eighth seen once. Their target antigens are unknown. The sample taken for sequencing was naive CD4+ T cells from blood. All receptors come from a man aged 30 to 45 with type 1 diabetes.

V usage is TRBV29-1 and J usage is TRBJ1-5; the D gene is possibly TRBD1 (5 bases). The germline V gene has CDR1 SQVTM and CDR2 ANQGSEA. This CDR3 region has 13 residues. Trimming shortened V by 4 bases and J by 4 bases, and 11 bases separated the two germline ends. CDR3 DNA: TGCAGCGTTGGGCAGGGTGAGAATCAGCCCCAGCATTTT. Translated: CSVGQGENQPQHF.

This sequence joins TRBV5-1 and TRBJ1-3; no reliable D call. The CDR3 totals 14 residues. V gave up 0 bases and J gave up 0 bases, with 4 bases separating them. Germline V gene lookup returns CDR1 SGHRS and CDR2 YFSETQ. CDR3 sequence (DNA): TGCGCCAGCAGCTTGGAGAGCTCTGGAAACACCATATATTTT. Its protein is CASSLESSGNTIYF.

This chain links TRBV5-6 with TRBJ2-3; TRBD2 is a possible D gene (5 bases). This CDR3 is built from 14 residues. Deletions cut 0 bases from V and 5 bases from J, with 10 bases between. Germline assignment: CDR1 SGHDT and CDR2 YYEEEE. The CDR3: CASSLALGGDTQYF. DNA for the CDR3: TGTGCCAGCAGCTTGGCTCTCGGAGGAGATACGCAGTATTTT.